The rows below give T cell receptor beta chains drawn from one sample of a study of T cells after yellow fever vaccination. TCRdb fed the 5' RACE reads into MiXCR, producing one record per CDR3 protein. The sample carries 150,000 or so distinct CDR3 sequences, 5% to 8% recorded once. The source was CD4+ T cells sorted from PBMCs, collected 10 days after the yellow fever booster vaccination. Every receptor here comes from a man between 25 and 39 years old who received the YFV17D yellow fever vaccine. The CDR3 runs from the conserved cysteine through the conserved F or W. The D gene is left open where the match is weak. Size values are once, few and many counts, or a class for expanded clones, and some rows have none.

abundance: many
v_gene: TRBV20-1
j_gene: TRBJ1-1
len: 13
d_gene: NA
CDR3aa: CSAREDSATEAFF
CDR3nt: TGCAGTGCTAGAGAGGACAGTGCCACTGAAGCTTTCTTT

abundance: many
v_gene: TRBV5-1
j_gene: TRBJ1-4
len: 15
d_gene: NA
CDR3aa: CASSLAGSTNEKLFF
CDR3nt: TGCGCCAGCAGCTTGGCCGGGTCAACTAATGAAAAACTGTTTTTT

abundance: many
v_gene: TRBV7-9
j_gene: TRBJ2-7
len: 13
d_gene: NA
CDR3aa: CASSLDSPYEQYF
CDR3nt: TGTGCCAGCAGCTTAGATTCACCCTACGAGCAGTACTTC

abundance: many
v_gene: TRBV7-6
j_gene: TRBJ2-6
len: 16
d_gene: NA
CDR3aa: CASSLVRGSGANVLTF
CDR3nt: TGTGCCAGCAGCTTAGTCCGGGGCTCTGGGGCCAACGTCCTGACTTTC

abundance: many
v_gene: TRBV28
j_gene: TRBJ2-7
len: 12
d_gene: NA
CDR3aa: CASTGAAYEQYF
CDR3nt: TGTGCCAGCACGGGAGCCGCCTACGAGCAGTACTTC

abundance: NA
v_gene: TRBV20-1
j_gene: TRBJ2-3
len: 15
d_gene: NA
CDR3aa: CCAIAREGHTDTQYF
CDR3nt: TGCTGTGCTATAGCTCGGGAAGGGCACACAGATACGCAGTATTTT

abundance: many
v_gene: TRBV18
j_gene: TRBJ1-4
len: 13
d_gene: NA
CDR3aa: CASSQGLDEKLFF
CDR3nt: TGTGCCAGCTCACAGGGTTTGGATGAAAAACTGTTTTTT

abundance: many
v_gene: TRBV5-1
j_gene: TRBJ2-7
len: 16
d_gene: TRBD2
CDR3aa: CASSDRGLAGGHEQYF
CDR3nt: TGCGCCAGCAGCGACCGGGGACTAGCGGGAGGTCACGAGCAGTACTTC

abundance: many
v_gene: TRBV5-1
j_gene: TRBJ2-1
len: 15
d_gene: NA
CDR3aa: CASSLGAASLNEQFF
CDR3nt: TGCGCCAGCAGCCTAGGGGCAGCCTCTCTGAATGAGCAGTTCTTC

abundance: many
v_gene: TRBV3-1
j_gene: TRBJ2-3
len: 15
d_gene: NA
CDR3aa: CASSQVMVPTDTQYF
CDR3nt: TGTGCCAGCAGCCAAGTGATGGTACCCACAGATACGCAGTATTTT

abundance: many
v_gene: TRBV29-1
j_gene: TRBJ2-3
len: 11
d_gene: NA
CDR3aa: CSVTSFDTQYF
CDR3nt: TGCAGCGTTACCTCCTTTGATACGCAGTATTTT

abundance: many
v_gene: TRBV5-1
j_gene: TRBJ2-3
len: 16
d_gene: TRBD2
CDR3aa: CASSSATSGRSGTQYF
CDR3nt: TGCGCCAGCAGCTCCGCTACTAGCGGGAGGAGCGGTACGCAGTATTTT

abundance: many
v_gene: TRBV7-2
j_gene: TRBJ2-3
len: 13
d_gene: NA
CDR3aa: CASSPGLGTTQYF
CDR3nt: TGTGCCAGCAGTCCGGGGCTCGGGACAACGCAGTATTTT

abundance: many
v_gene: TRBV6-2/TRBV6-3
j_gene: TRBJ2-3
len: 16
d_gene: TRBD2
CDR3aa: CASSYSRAGESDTQYF
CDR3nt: TGTGCCAGCAGTTACTCGAGGGCGGGAGAATCCGATACGCAGTATTTT

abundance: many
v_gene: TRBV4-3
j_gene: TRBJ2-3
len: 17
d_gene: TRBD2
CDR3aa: CASSQGSSSGRPDTQYF
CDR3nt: TGCGCCAGCAGCCAAGGATCTTCTAGCGGGAGGCCAGATACGCAGTATTTT

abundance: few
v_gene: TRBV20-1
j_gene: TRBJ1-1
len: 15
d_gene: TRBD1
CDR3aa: CSASKAGGLNTEAFF
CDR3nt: TGCAGTGCTAGTAAGGCAGGGGGCTTGAACACTGAAGCTTTCTTT

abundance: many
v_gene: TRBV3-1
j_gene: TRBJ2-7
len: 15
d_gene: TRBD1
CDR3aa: CASSQRRGQLYEQYF
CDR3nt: TGTGCCAGCAGCCAGAGAAGGGGGCAGCTCTACGAGCAGTACTTC

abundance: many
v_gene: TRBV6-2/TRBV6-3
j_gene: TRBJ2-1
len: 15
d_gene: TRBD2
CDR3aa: CASRFGLAGVDEQFF
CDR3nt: TGTGCCAGCAGATTCGGACTAGCGGGAGTAGATGAGCAGTTCTTC

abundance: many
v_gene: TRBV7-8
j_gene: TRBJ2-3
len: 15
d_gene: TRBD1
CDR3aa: CASSFRDRSTDTQYF
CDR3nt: TGTGCCAGCAGCTTCCGGGACAGAAGCACAGATACGCAGTATTTT

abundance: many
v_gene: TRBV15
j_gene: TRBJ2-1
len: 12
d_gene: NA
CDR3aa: CATSRERREQFF
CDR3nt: TGTGCCACCAGCAGAGAACGTAGAGAGCAGTTCTTC

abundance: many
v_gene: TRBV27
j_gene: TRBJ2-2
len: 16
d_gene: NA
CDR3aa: CASSLLWVRGTGELFF
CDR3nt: TGTGCCAGCAGTTTATTATGGGTGAGGGGTACCGGGGAGCTGTTTTTT

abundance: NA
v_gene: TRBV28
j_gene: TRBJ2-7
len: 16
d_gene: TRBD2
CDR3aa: CASSLSGAGGLYEQYF
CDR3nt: TGTGCCAGCAGTTTATCAGGAGCGGGAGGATTGTACGAGCAGTACTTC

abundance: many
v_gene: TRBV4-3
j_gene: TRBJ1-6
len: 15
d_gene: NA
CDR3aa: CASSQEWAGNSPLHF
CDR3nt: TGCGCCAGCAGCCAAGAGTGGGCGGGGAATTCACCCCTCCACTTT

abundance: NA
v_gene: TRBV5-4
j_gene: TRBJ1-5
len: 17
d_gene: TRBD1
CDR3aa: CASSLSQGDPTNQPQHF
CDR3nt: TGTGCCAGCAGCTTGTCACAGGGGGACCCCACTAATCAGCCCCAGCATTTT

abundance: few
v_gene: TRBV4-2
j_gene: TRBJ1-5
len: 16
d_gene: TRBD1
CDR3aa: CASSLGQAAGNQPQHF
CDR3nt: TGTGCCAGCAGCCTCGGACAGGCGGCGGGGAATCAGCCCCAGCATTTT

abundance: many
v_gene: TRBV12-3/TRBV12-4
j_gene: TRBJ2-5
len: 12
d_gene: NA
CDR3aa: CASTELWETQYF
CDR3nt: TGTGCCAGCACCGAGCTGTGGGAGACCCAGTACTTC

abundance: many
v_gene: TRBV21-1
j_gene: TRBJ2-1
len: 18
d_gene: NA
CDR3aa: CASSKARTRDRGSDEQFF
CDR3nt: TGTGCCAGCAGCAAAGCCCGAACCCGGGACAGGGGGTCAGATGAGCAGTTCTTC

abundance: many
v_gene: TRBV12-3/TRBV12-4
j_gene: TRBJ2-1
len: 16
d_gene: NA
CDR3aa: CASSTPKRNSYNEQFF
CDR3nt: TGTGCCAGCAGTACACCAAAGCGGAACTCCTACAATGAGCAGTTCTTC